These 7 T cell receptor beta chains were sequenced from one sample in a study of cytomegalovirus exposure and HLA in healthy donors. It was with 60 Vbeta and 13 Jbeta primers that the PCR ran. The method was immunoSEQ multiplex PCR; TCRdb's version includes in-frame clones alone and lacks a portion of them. This table holds about 140,000 clones, 79% found once. Sequencing input: PBMCs. The receptors here all came from a man younger than 35 in good health and CMV-seronegative.

This clone has more than one count but fewer than ten. In DNA, the CDR3 is TGTGCCAGCAGTTTCAGGGTAGCCTACGAGCAGTACTTC. Encoded protein: CASSFRVAYEQYF. The chain joins TRBV5-6 to TRBJ2-7, with D possibly matching TRBD1 (5 bases). This CDR3 comprises 13 residues. The V end was cut by 5 bases, the J end by 2 bases, with 11 bases between. CDR1 and CDR2 from the germline V gene are SGHDT and YYEEEE.

This rearrangement joins TRBV18 to TRBJ2-7, with 7 bases matching TRBD1. Per germline, CDR1 KGHSH and CDR2 LQKENI. V was pared by 6 bases and J by 4 bases, with 6 bases of the junction left unmatched. This CDR3 spans 13 amino acids. CDR3 nucleotide sequence: TGTGCCAGCTCGCAGGGACAGAGTTACGAGCAGTACTTC. It codes for CASSQGQSYEQYF.

The genes are TRBV29-1 and TRBJ2-1; the D gene is possibly TRBD1 (5 bases). V shed 4 bases and J shed 7 bases, with 11 bases lying between them. The CDR3 length is 12 residues. Germline CDR1 SQVTM, CDR2 ANQGSEA. This CDR3 reads CSVGPSGNEQFF. Here the CDR3 DNA reads TGCAGCGTTGGTCCCTCAGGGAATGAGCAGTTCTTC.

This chain joins TRBV13 and TRBJ1-1, with D perhaps TRBD1 (6 bases). The germline V gene encodes CDR1 PRHDT and CDR2 FYEKMQ (reference sequence). Deletions cut 3 bases from V and 1 base from J, with 15 bases between. The CDR3 has 16 amino acids. The CDR3 loop reads CASSFVAGVGNTEAFF. CDR3 in DNA: TGTGCCAGCAGCTTTGTGGCAGGGGTAGGGAACACTGAAGCTTTCTTT. The full variable domain, its missing parts supplied by reference TRBV13 and TRBJ1-1, is AAGVIQSPRHLIKEKRETATLKCYPIPRHDTVYWYQQGPGQDPQFLISFYEKMQSDKGSIPDRFSAQQFSDYHSELNMSSLELGDSALYFCASSFVAGVGNTEAFFGQGTRLTVV.

The chain uses TRBV4-1 and TRBJ1-5; D gene unclear. CDR1 is MGHRA, CDR2 YSYEKL, per germline. This CDR3 region has 15 residues. The V gene lost 3 bases and the J gene lost 2 bases, with 11 bases spanning the gap. The CDR3 protein is CASSQGSEGNQPQHF. The CDR3, as DNA: TGCGCCAGCAGCCAGGGGAGTGAAGGCAATCAGCCCCAGCATTTT.

The rearrangement uses TRBV21-1 and TRBJ2-5; the table's D call TRBD1 went unverified against the DNA. TRBV21-1 is a known pseudogene. The CDR3 runs to 16 residues. In DNA, the CDR3 is TGTGCCAGCAGCAAAGTTGGACAGGGGTGTCAAGAGACCCAGTACTTC. Translated: CASSKVGQGCQETQYF.

The chain joins TRBV7-9 to TRBJ2-5; D not certain. The CDR3 has 13 amino acids. Trimming stripped 1 base from V and 2 bases from J, with 5 bases between. Germline V gives CDR1 SEHNR, CDR2 FQNEAQ (reference sequence). Here the CDR3 DNA reads TGTGCCAGCAGCTTAGTCACTCAAGAGACCCAGTACTTC. This translates into CASSLVTQETQYF.